The sequence of this TCR beta chain was determined in a study of OX40 agonist ivuxolimab in advanced cancers. Looking at the study overall: Of mixed ages from about 23 to 90 and averaging about 56 years, the group was about 86% male. Prior anti-PD-1, anti-PD-L1 or anti-CTLA-4 therapy did not bar entry, and more than 35% had some.

Profiled with immunoSEQ multiplex PCR; TCRdb holds only in-frame clones, not every one. Among over 35,000 clones listed, more than 70% were seen once. Prior autoimmune disease or systemic immunosuppression barred patients. The TCR comes from an adult with an advanced solid tumor such as melanoma, head and neck, liver or kidney cancer. The sequencing here drew on CD4+ or CD8+ T cells sorted from blood, taken in a trial of the OX40 agonist ivuxolimab.

The CDR3 sequence is CASSVGGSWNTEAFF. CDR3 sequence (DNA): TGTGCCAGCAGCGTTGGAGGCAGTTGGAACACTGAAGCTTTCTTT. The V call is TRBV9, the J call TRBJ1-1; D is uncertain. The V gene's germline CDR1 is SGDLS and CDR2 YYNGEE. The CDR3 covers 15 residues. V lost 2 bases and J lost 1, with 12 bases in between. The full variable domain, its missing parts supplied by reference TRBV9 and TRBJ1-1, is DSGVTQTPKHLITATGQRVTLRCSPRSGDLSVYWYQQSLDQGLQFLIQYYNGEERAKGNILERFSAQQFPDLHSELNLSSLELGDSALYFCASSVGGSWNTEAFFGQGTRLTVV.